This TCR beta chain is drawn from a study of beta chain features in type 1 diabetes. Study observations and caveats: Within each of all four CD4+ subsets, Type 1 diabetes patients had TCRB CDR3s that were moderately but significantly shorter. Compared with healthy donors, patients appeared to share more similar naive, central memory and regulatory TCRB repertoires.

One heparinised blood draw, averaging around 0.12 L, came from each donor. A sort by CD45RO/CCR7/CD25/CD127/CD95/CD27 yielded CD4+ naive, central memory, regulatory and stem cell-like memory cells. Trimming at V came to 0 bases and at J to 4 bases, leaving 4 bases not matched to a gene. Germline V lookup: CDR1 SGHTA, CDR2 FQGNSA. The CDR3 is made up of 16 amino acids. With regard to this clone: Its antigen remains unknown. The same CDR3 arises from other DNA sequences in this sample as well.

Expressed TCRB transcripts got sequenced, as all isolated RNA was reverse transcribed. Libraries were prepared by immunoSEQ multiplex PCR; TCRdb keeps only in-frame clonotypes and omits some of them. The sample records almost 350,000 clones, approximately 9.7% being singletons. Sequencing was carried out using central memory CD4+ T cells from blood. The sequence derives from a man younger than 45 with type 1 diabetes. V and J are TRBV7-2 and TRBJ2-1, with 9 positions matching TRBD2. Here the CDR3 DNA reads TGTGCCAGCAGCTTAGCGGCTAGCGGGGCATACAATGAGCAGTTCTTC. Translating it yields CASSLAASGAYNEQFF.